A selection of T cell receptor beta chains follows, all from one sample in a study of T-cell memory formation after mild COVID-19. MiXCR was run by TCRdb on the 5' RACE reads, yielding one entry per CDR3 protein. The table has about 600,000 distinct CDR3 sequences, less than 25% seen once. Sequenced input: PBMCs or a T cell subset sorted from them (not recorded which). The receptors come from an adult woman who had mild COVID-19 (a few samples of this study predate the infection). Cell type and time point are not known. Each CDR3 is given with its conserved first and last residue. Each record gives: D gene, V gene, J gene, clone size, CDR3 protein, CDR3 DNA. A D gene is named only where the DNA matches it firmly. Not all rows give a size; the values are once, few, many and, for expanded clones, a class.

D gene: -; V gene: TRBV7-2; J gene: TRBJ1-2; clone size: few; CDR3 protein: CASSLESAGGYTF; CDR3 DNA: TGTGCCAGCAGCTTAGAGTCGGCTGGCGGCTACACCTTC
D gene: TRBD2; V gene: TRBV5-1; J gene: TRBJ2-6; clone size: -; CDR3 protein: CASAGDGFGSGANVLTF; CDR3 DNA: TGCGCCAGCGCGGGGGACGGTTTCGGTTCTGGGGCCAACGTCCTGACTTTC
D gene: -; V gene: TRBV29-1; J gene: TRBJ2-3; clone size: few; CDR3 protein: CSVRTDTQYF; CDR3 DNA: TGCAGCGTTCGGACAGATACGCAGTATTTT
D gene: -; V gene: TRBV13; J gene: TRBJ1-1; clone size: few; CDR3 protein: CASSLSGQMNTEAFF; CDR3 DNA: TGTGCCAGCAGCTTGTCCGGACAGATGAACACTGAAGCTTTCTTT
D gene: -; V gene: TRBV5-4; J gene: TRBJ2-5; clone size: -; CDR3 protein: CASSPGGLAAETQYF; CDR3 DNA: TGTGCCAGCAGCCCCGGGGGGCTAGCAGCCGAGACCCAGTACTTC
D gene: TRBD2; V gene: TRBV9; J gene: TRBJ2-7; clone size: few; CDR3 protein: CASSARLDSGDYEQYF; CDR3 DNA: TGTGCCAGCAGCGCCCGGTTAGATAGCGGGGACTACGAGCAGTACTTC
D gene: -; V gene: TRBV7-9; J gene: TRBJ2-3; clone size: -; CDR3 protein: CASSLALTDTDTQYF; CDR3 DNA: TGTGCCAGCAGCTTAGCGCTCACCGACACAGATACGCAGTATTTT
D gene: TRBD2; V gene: TRBV4-1; J gene: TRBJ2-7; clone size: few; CDR3 protein: CASSQPGTSGGAYEQYF; CDR3 DNA: TGCGCCAGCAGCCAACCCGGGACTAGCGGGGGGGCATACGAGCAGTACTTC
D gene: TRBD2; V gene: TRBV7-8; J gene: TRBJ2-7; clone size: few; CDR3 protein: CASSKAAAGARYEQYF; CDR3 DNA: TGTGCCAGCAGCAAAGCAGCAGCGGGGGCGAGGTACGAGCAGTACTTC
D gene: TRBD1; V gene: TRBV20-1; J gene: TRBJ1-4; clone size: -; CDR3 protein: CSAQPPGQGEEKLFF; CDR3 DNA: TGCAGTGCCCAACCCCCGGGACAGGGGGAGGAAAAACTGTTTTTT
D gene: -; V gene: TRBV19; J gene: TRBJ1-4; clone size: -; CDR3 protein: CASSTPAEKLFF; CDR3 DNA: TGTGCCAGTAGTACCCCGGCTGAAAAACTGTTTTTT
D gene: -; V gene: TRBV15; J gene: TRBJ2-1; clone size: -; CDR3 protein: CATSSPAEGDNEQFF; CDR3 DNA: TGTGCCACCAGCAGCCCGGCAGAGGGGGACAATGAGCAGTTCTTC
D gene: -; V gene: TRBV29-1; J gene: TRBJ2-1; clone size: few; CDR3 protein: CSVEDLFGGESYNEQFF; CDR3 DNA: TGCAGCGTTGAAGATCTTTTCGGGGGAGAAAGCTACAATGAGCAGTTCTTC
D gene: -; V gene: TRBV7-9; J gene: TRBJ1-5; clone size: few; CDR3 protein: CASSLASGANQPQHF; CDR3 DNA: TGTGCCAGCAGCTTAGCATCGGGGGCGAATCAGCCCCAGCATTTT
D gene: TRBD1; V gene: TRBV7-9; J gene: TRBJ2-3; clone size: -; CDR3 protein: CASSSGTGFTYF; CDR3 DNA: TGTGCCAGCAGCTCCGGGACAGGGTTCACGTATTTT
D gene: -; V gene: TRBV3-1; J gene: TRBJ1-3; clone size: few; CDR3 protein: CASSRDNLNTIYF; CDR3 DNA: TGTGCCAGCAGCCGGGACAATCTGAACACCATATATTTT
D gene: TRBD1; V gene: TRBV11-1; J gene: TRBJ2-3; clone size: -; CDR3 protein: CASSARQGPDTQYF; CDR3 DNA: TGTGCCAGCAGCGCTCGACAGGGTCCAGATACGCAGTATTTT
D gene: -; V gene: TRBV12-3/TRBV12-4; J gene: TRBJ1-5; clone size: few; CDR3 protein: CASSPGTPHQPQHF; CDR3 DNA: TGTGCCAGCAGTCCCGGGACTCCACATCAGCCCCAGCATTTT
D gene: TRBD2; V gene: TRBV6-4; J gene: TRBJ2-5; clone size: -; CDR3 protein: CASSAKRGYKETQYF; CDR3 DNA: TGTGCCAGCAGTGCCAAGCGGGGGTATAAAGAGACCCAGTACTTC
D gene: TRBD1; V gene: TRBV5-1; J gene: TRBJ2-7; clone size: -; CDR3 protein: CASSLVGVQGAISYEQYF; CDR3 DNA: TGCGCCAGCAGCTTGGTTGGTGTACAGGGGGCGATCAGCTACGAGCAGTACTTC
D gene: -; V gene: TRBV12-3/TRBV12-4; J gene: TRBJ1-6; clone size: many; CDR3 protein: CASSLLRNSPLHF; CDR3 DNA: TGTGCCAGCAGCCTTCTGAGGAATTCACCCCTCCACTTT
D gene: TRBD2; V gene: TRBV5-1; J gene: TRBJ2-1; clone size: few; CDR3 protein: CASSLDSGFRSYNEQFF; CDR3 DNA: TGCGCCAGCAGCTTGGATAGCGGGTTCCGCTCCTACAATGAGCAGTTCTTC
D gene: TRBD1; V gene: TRBV5-1; J gene: TRBJ2-7; clone size: few; CDR3 protein: CASSKSGQGRLEQYF; CDR3 DNA: TGCGCCAGCAGTAAATCCGGACAGGGAAGGCTCGAGCAGTACTTC
D gene: TRBD1; V gene: TRBV27; J gene: TRBJ2-3; clone size: few; CDR3 protein: CASSSPGQGSTDTQYF; CDR3 DNA: TGTGCCAGCAGCAGTCCGGGACAGGGAAGCACAGATACGCAGTATTTT
D gene: -; V gene: TRBV6-5; J gene: TRBJ2-1; clone size: -; CDR3 protein: CASSYNDGGGNEQFF; CDR3 DNA: TGTGCCAGCAGTTACAACGACGGAGGGGGCAATGAGCAGTTCTTC
D gene: TRBD2; V gene: TRBV20-1; J gene: TRBJ2-7; clone size: -; CDR3 protein: CSARRGGRIEQYF; CDR3 DNA: TGCAGTGCTAGAAGGGGAGGGCGTATCGAGCAGTACTTC
D gene: -; V gene: TRBV30; J gene: TRBJ1-1; clone size: -; CDR3 protein: CAWSVPWIMNTEAFF; CDR3 DNA: TGTGCCTGGAGTGTACCCTGGATCATGAACACTGAAGCTTTCTTT
D gene: -; V gene: TRBV6-1; J gene: TRBJ1-1; clone size: -; CDR3 protein: CASSEGSDTEAFF; CDR3 DNA: TGTGCCAGCAGTGAAGGGAGCGACACTGAAGCTTTCTTT
D gene: -; V gene: TRBV9; J gene: TRBJ2-7; clone size: -; CDR3 protein: CASSVGSWGEQYF; CDR3 DNA: TGTGCCAGCAGCGTAGGAAGCTGGGGCGAGCAGTACTTC
D gene: -; V gene: TRBV13; J gene: TRBJ2-1; clone size: -; CDR3 protein: CASSPKGESPYNEQFF; CDR3 DNA: TGTGCCAGCAGCCCAAAGGGGGAGTCCCCCTACAATGAGCAGTTCTTC
D gene: -; V gene: TRBV7-9; J gene: TRBJ2-1; clone size: -; CDR3 protein: CASSLTYGDNEQFF; CDR3 DNA: TGTGCCAGCAGCTTAACTTACGGCGACAATGAGCAGTTCTTC
D gene: -; V gene: TRBV19; J gene: TRBJ2-7; clone size: -; CDR3 protein: CASSSEGLYEQYF; CDR3 DNA: TGTGCCAGTAGTTCGGAGGGCCTCTACGAGCAGTACTTC
D gene: -; V gene: TRBV11-2; J gene: TRBJ1-4; clone size: -; CDR3 protein: CASSLDGTSTNEKLFF; CDR3 DNA: TGTGCCAGCAGCTTAGATGGGACATCAACTAATGAAAAACTGTTTTTT
D gene: -; V gene: TRBV7-9; J gene: TRBJ2-7; clone size: few; CDR3 protein: CASSLASRFGKLYEQYF; CDR3 DNA: TGTGCCAGCAGCTTAGCTAGTCGCTTTGGGAAGCTCTACGAGCAGTACTTC
D gene: TRBD1; V gene: TRBV7-6; J gene: TRBJ2-2; clone size: -; CDR3 protein: CASSYGTANTGELFF; CDR3 DNA: TGTGCCAGCAGCTACGGGACAGCGAACACCGGGGAGCTGTTTTTT
D gene: -; V gene: TRBV3-1; J gene: TRBJ2-7; clone size: -; CDR3 protein: CASSQKGRAYYEQYF; CDR3 DNA: TGTGCCAGCAGCCAAAAGGGCAGGGCTTACTACGAGCAGTACTTC
D gene: -; V gene: TRBV12-3/TRBV12-4; J gene: TRBJ2-2; clone size: few; CDR3 protein: CASRPMGMGGAQNTGELFF; CDR3 DNA: TGTGCCAGCAGACCAATGGGGATGGGGGGGGCGCAGAACACCGGGGAGCTGTTTTTT
D gene: -; V gene: TRBV29-1; J gene: TRBJ2-5; clone size: few; CDR3 protein: CSARGFQGETQYF; CDR3 DNA: TGCAGCGCCAGGGGATTCCAGGGAGAGACCCAGTACTTC
D gene: -; V gene: TRBV7-6; J gene: TRBJ2-7; clone size: -; CDR3 protein: CASSAQPGTLGEQYF; CDR3 DNA: TGTGCCAGCAGCGCGCAACCCGGGACGCTAGGGGAGCAGTACTTC
D gene: -; V gene: TRBV20-1; J gene: TRBJ1-2; clone size: few; CDR3 protein: CSAQVNYGYTF; CDR3 DNA: TGCAGTGCTCAGGTGAACTATGGCTACACCTTC
D gene: TRBD2; V gene: TRBV3-1; J gene: TRBJ2-5; clone size: few; CDR3 protein: CASSHPWAGGGKETQYF; CDR3 DNA: TGTGCCAGCAGCCACCCCTGGGCGGGGGGAGGAAAAGAGACCCAGTACTTC
D gene: -; V gene: TRBV25-1; J gene: TRBJ2-1; clone size: -; CDR3 protein: CASTKDIYNEQFF; CDR3 DNA: TGTGCCAGCACTAAGGACATCTACAATGAGCAGTTCTTC
D gene: -; V gene: TRBV4-1; J gene: TRBJ2-1; clone size: few; CDR3 protein: CASSHGTRSSYNEQFF; CDR3 DNA: TGCGCCAGCAGCCATGGGACGAGGAGCTCCTACAATGAGCAGTTCTTC
D gene: -; V gene: TRBV24-1; J gene: TRBJ1-2; clone size: -; CDR3 protein: CATSDPGRDVYGYTF; CDR3 DNA: TGTGCCACCAGTGACCCCGGCAGGGACGTCTATGGCTACACCTTC
D gene: TRBD1; V gene: TRBV5-6; J gene: TRBJ1-1; clone size: few; CDR3 protein: CASSSQGALNTEAFF; CDR3 DNA: TGTGCCAGCAGCTCTCAGGGGGCGCTCAACACTGAAGCTTTCTTT
D gene: -; V gene: TRBV5-1; J gene: TRBJ2-1; clone size: few; CDR3 protein: CASSLEGGYNEQFF; CDR3 DNA: TGCGCCAGCAGCTTGGAGGGGGGTTACAATGAGCAGTTCTTC
D gene: -; V gene: TRBV7-9; J gene: TRBJ2-7; clone size: -; CDR3 protein: CASTHSTGENYEQYF; CDR3 DNA: TGTGCCAGCACCCATAGCACGGGGGAAAACTACGAGCAGTACTTC
D gene: -; V gene: TRBV19; J gene: TRBJ2-2; clone size: -; CDR3 protein: CASNTYFTAPLEDTGELFF; CDR3 DNA: TGTGCCAGTAACACTTATTTCACGGCTCCCCTCGAGGACACCGGGGAGCTGTTTTTT
D gene: -; V gene: TRBV10-3; J gene: TRBJ1-1; clone size: -; CDR3 protein: CAISEVGGLLNTEAFF; CDR3 DNA: TGTGCCATCAGCGAAGTGGGGGGCCTGTTGAACACTGAAGCTTTCTTT
D gene: TRBD1; V gene: TRBV10-3; J gene: TRBJ2-1; clone size: few; CDR3 protein: CAISAGQGGDEQFF; CDR3 DNA: TGTGCCATCAGTGCGGGACAGGGGGGGGATGAGCAGTTCTTC
D gene: -; V gene: TRBV2; J gene: TRBJ1-4; clone size: -; CDR3 protein: CASSPSRSEKLFF; CDR3 DNA: TGTGCCAGCAGTCCTTCACGGTCCGAAAAACTGTTTTTT